One and the same sample provided the 5 T cell receptor beta chains below, sequenced in a study of radiation and T cells in renal cell carcinoma. TCRdb's table, derived via immunoSEQ multiplex PCR, lists solely in-frame clones and lacks some. The table shows 150,000 or so clones, with around 89% occurring only once. Time point specified: blood 4 weeks post-SBRT, at nephrectomy. Documented treatment: 15 Gy SBRT to primary tumor, nephrectomy 4 weeks later. Source: blood, taken from a patient whose treatment included radiotherapy and nephrectomy. The receptors stem from a woman aged 45 to 65 with renal cell carcinoma.

The chain's CDR3 is CASSGTSLETQYF. For the CDR3, the DNA is TGTGCCAGCTCCGGGACTTCTCTAGAGACCCAGTACTTC. The chain joins TRBV6-1 to TRBJ2-5; perhaps TRBD2 as D (6 bases). The CDR3 runs to 13 residues. Germline V CDR1 and CDR2: MNHNS, SASEGT. Trimming pared 8 bases from V and 4 bases from J, leaving 14 bases between.

The chain uses TRBV9 and TRBJ2-2, with 14 positions matching TRBD2. V gave up 3 bases and J gave up 7 bases; unmatched junction bases: 5. This CDR3 has 16 amino acids. Germline V gene lookup returns CDR1 SGDLS and CDR2 YYNGEE. As DNA, the CDR3 is TGTGCCAGCAGCGCGCGACTAGCGGGGGGGAGCGGGGAGCTGTTTTTT. This codes for CASSARLAGGSGELFF.

The J gene is TRBJ2-1, the V gene TRBV7-9; 7 bases match TRBD1. This CDR3 has 15 residues. The J segment lost 5 bases and the V segment lost 5 bases, leaving 9 bases of the junction unmatched. Germline CDR1 reads SEHNR; CDR2 reads FQNEAQ (reference sequence). Here the CDR3 reads CASSGQTGVDNEQFF. Written as DNA, the CDR3 is TGTGCCAGCAGCGGACAAACAGGGGTGGACAATGAGCAGTTCTTC.

V and J are TRBV28 and TRBJ2-7, with D possibly called TRBD1 or TRBD2 (6 bases each). In germline, CDR1 is MDHEN, CDR2 SYDVKM. CDR3 length: 13 amino acids. The V end lost 4 bases, the J end lost 7 bases, and 14 bases lay between the germline ends. CDR3 region: CASSSGGPGEQYF. The CDR3 coding sequence is TGTGCCAGCAGTTCTGGGGGGCCAGGTGAGCAGTACTTC.

V usage is TRBV6-1 and J usage is TRBJ2-7, with 8 bases that match TRBD1. Trimming at V came to 2 bases and at J to 4 bases, leaving 7 bases not matched to a gene. The V gene's germline CDR1 is MNHNS and CDR2 SASEGT. This CDR3 is built from 15 residues. CDR3 region: CASSERTGSRYEQYF. In nucleotides, the CDR3 is TGTGCCAGCAGTGAACGGACAGGGAGCCGTTACGAGCAGTACTTC.